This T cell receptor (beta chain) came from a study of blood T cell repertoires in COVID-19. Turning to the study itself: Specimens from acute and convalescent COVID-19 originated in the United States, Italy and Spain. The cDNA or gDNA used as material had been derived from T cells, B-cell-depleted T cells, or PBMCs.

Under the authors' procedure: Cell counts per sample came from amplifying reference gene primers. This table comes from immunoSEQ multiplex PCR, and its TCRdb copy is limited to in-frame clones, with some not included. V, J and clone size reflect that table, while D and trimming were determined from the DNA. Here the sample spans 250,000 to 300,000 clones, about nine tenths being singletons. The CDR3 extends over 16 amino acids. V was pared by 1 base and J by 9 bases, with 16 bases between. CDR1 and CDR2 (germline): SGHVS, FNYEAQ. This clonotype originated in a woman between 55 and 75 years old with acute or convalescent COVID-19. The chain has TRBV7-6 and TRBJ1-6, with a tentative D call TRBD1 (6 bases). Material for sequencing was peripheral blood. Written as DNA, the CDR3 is TGTGCCAGCAGCTTAGGCCCGGACAGTCAGGGTTCACCCCTCCACTTT. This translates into CASSLGPDSQGSPLHF.